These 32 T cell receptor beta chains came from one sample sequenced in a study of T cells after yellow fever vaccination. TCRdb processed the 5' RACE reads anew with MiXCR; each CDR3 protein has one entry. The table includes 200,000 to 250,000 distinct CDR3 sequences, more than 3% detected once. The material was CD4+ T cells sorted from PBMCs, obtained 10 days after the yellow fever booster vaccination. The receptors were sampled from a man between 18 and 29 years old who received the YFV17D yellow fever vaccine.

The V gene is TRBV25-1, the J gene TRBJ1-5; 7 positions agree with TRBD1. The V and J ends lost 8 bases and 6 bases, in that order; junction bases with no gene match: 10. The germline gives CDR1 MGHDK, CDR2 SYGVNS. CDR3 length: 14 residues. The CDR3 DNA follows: TGTGCCAGCTCTAGAGGGGCAGGGGGTCAGCCCCAGCATTTT. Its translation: CASSRGAGGQPQHF. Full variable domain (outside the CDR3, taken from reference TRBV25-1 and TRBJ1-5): EADIYQTPRYLVIGTGKKITLECSQTMGHDKMYWYQQDPGMELHLIHYSYGVNSTEKGDLSSESTVSRIRTEHFPLTLESARPSHTSQYLCASSRGAGGQPQHFGDGTRLSIL.

The CDR3 region has the DNA TGTGCCAGTAGCTCCGACCGTCCCTCTTGGTACGAGCAGTACGTC. This sequence encodes CASSSDRPSWYEQYV. The rearrangement uses TRBV19 and TRBJ2-7; unclear D gene. The CDR3 length is 15 residues. The V gene lost 6 bases and the J gene lost 4 bases, with 19 bases spanning the gap. Per the germline V gene, CDR1 is LNHDA and CDR2 is SQIVND (reference sequence).

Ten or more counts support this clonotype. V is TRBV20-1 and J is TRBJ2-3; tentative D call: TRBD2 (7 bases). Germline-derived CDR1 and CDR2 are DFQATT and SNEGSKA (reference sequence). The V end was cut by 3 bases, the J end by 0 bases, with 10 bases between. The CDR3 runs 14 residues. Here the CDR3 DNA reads TGCAGTGCTAGGGCGGGGGCGAGCACAGATACGCAGTATTTT. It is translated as CSARAGASTDTQYF.

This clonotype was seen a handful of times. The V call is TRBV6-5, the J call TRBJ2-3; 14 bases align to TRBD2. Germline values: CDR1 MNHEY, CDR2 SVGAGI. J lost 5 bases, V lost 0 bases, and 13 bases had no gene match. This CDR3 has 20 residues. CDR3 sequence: CASSYSAGTSGGRGVDTQYF. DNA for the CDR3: TGTGCCAGCAGTTACTCGGCTGGGACTAGCGGGGGTCGCGGGGTAGATACGCAGTATTTT.

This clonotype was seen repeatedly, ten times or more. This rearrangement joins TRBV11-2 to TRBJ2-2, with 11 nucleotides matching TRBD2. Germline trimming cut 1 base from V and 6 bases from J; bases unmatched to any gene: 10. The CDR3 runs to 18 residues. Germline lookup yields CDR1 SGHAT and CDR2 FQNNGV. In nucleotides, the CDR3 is TGTGCCAGCAGCTTAGTCCCCGGTGTAGCGGGGGGGCCCGGGGAGCTGTTTTTT. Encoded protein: CASSLVPGVAGGPGELFF.

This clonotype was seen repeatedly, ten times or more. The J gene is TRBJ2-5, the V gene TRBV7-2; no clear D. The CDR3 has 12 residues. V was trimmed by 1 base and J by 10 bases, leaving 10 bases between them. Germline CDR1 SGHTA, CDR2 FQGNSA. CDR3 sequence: CASSLEGWGQYF. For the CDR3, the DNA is TGTGCCAGCAGCTTAGAAGGTTGGGGCCAGTACTTC.

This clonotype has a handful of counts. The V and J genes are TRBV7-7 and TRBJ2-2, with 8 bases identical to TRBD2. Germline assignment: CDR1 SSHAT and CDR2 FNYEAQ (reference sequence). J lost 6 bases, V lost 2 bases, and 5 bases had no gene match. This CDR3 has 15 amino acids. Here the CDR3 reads CASSLNPGGPGELFF. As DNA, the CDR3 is TGTGCCAGCAGCTTAAATCCGGGGGGGCCCGGGGAGCTGTTTTTT.

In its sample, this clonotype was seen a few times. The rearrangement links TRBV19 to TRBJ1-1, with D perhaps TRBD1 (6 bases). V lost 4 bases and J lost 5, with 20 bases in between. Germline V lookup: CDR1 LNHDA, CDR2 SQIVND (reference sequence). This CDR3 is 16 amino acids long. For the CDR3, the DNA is TGTGCCAGTAGTAATCCCCTCCTAGGGGGAGGGACTGAAGCTTTCTTT. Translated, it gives CASSNPLLGGGTEAFF.

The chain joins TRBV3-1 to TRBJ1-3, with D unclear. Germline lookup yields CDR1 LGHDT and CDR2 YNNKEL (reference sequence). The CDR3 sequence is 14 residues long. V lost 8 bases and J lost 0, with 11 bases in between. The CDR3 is CASAPPASGNTIYF. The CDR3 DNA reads TGTGCCAGCGCGCCCCCCGCCTCTGGAAACACCATATATTTT.

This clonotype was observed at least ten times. This CDR3 reads CASRGSSYEQYF. The CDR3, as DNA: TGTGCCAGCAGAGGTTCAAGTTACGAGCAGTACTTC. The V gene is TRBV5-5, the J gene TRBJ2-7; D remains ambiguous. Germline V lookup: CDR1 SGHKS, CDR2 YYEKEE (reference sequence). V gave up 5 bases and J gave up 4 bases, with 10 bases separating them. CDR3 length: 12 amino acids.

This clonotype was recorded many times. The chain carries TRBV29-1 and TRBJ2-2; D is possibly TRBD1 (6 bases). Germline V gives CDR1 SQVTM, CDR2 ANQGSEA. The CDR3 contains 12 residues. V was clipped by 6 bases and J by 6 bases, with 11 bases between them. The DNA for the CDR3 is TGCAGCGTCAGGACAGTCCCCGGGGAGCTGTTTTTT. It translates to CSVRTVPGELFF.

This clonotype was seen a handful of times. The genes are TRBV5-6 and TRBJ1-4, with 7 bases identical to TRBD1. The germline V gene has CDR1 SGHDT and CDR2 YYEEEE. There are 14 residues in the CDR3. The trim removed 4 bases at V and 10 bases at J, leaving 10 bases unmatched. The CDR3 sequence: CASSHPRQGRKLFF. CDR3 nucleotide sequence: TGTGCCAGCAGCCACCCAAGACAGGGAAGAAAACTGTTTTTT.

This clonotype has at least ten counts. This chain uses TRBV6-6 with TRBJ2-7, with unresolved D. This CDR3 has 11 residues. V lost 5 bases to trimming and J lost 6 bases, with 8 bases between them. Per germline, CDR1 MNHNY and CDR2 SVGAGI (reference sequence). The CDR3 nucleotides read TGTGCCAGCAGTCGCCGGGCCGAGCAGTACTTC. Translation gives CASSRRAEQYF.

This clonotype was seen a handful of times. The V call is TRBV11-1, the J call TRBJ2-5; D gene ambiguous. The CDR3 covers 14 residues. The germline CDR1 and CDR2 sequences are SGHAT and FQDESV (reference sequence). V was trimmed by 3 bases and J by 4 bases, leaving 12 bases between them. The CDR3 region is CASSFPGGGETQYF. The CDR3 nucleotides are TGTGCCAGCAGCTTCCCTGGCGGCGGAGAGACCCAGTACTTC. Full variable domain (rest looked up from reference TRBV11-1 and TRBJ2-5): EAEVAQSPRYKITEKSQAVAFWCDPISGHATLYWYRQILGQGPELLVQFQDESVVDDSQLPKDRFSAERLKGVDSTLKIQPAELGDSAMYLCASSFPGGGETQYFGPGTRLLVL.

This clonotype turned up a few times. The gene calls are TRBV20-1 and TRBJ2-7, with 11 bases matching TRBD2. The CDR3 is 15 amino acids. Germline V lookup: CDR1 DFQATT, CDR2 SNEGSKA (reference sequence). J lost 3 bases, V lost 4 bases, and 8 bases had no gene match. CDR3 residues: CSATWTSGRHYEQYV. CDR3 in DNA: TGCAGTGCTACATGGACTAGCGGGCGTCACTACGAGCAGTACGTC.

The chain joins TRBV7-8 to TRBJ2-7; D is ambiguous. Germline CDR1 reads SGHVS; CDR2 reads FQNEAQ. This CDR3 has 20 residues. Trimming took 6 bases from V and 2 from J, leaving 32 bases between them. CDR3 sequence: CASRVTGRLLGSDQAYEQYF. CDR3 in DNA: TGTGCCAGCAGAGTCACGGGCAGGCTGCTCGGATCGGATCAGGCCTACGAGCAGTACTTC.

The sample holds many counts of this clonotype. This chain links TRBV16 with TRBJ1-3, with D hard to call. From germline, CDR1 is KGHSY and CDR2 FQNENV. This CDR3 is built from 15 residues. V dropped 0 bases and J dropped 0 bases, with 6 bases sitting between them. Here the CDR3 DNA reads TGTGCCAGCAGCCAATCCAGGCCCTCTGGAAACACCATATATTTT. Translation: CASSQSRPSGNTIYF.

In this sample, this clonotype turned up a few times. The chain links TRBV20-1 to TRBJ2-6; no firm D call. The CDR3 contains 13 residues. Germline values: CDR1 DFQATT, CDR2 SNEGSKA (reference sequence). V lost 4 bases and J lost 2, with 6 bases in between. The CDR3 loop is CSATVPGANVLTF. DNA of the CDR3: TGCAGTGCTACGGTCCCTGGGGCCAACGTCCTGACTTTC.

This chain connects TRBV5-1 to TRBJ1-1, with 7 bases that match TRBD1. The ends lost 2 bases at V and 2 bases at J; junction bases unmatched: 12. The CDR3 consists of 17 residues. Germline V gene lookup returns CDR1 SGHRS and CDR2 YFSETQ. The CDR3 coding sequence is TGCGCCAGCAGCTTAGTGGACAGGTTAAAGGGAAACACTGAAGCTTTCTTT. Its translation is CASSLVDRLKGNTEAFF.

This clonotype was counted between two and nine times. CDR3 amino acids: CASSLSAGGYQETQYF. The CDR3 DNA reads TGTGCCAGCAGCTTGTCAGCGGGGGGCTACCAAGAGACCCAGTACTTC. The rearrangement joins TRBV5-6 to TRBJ2-5; 9 bases are a match to TRBD2. The V and J ends lost 1 base and 0 bases, in that order; junction bases with no gene match: 4. In germline, CDR1 is SGHDT, CDR2 YYEEEE. This CDR3 is built from 16 residues.

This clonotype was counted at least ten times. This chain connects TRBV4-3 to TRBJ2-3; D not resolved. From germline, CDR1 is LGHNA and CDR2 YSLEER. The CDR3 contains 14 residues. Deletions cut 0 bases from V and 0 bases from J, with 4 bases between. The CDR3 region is CASSQEGSTDTQYF. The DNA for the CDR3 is TGCGCCAGCAGCCAAGAGGGTAGCACAGATACGCAGTATTTT.

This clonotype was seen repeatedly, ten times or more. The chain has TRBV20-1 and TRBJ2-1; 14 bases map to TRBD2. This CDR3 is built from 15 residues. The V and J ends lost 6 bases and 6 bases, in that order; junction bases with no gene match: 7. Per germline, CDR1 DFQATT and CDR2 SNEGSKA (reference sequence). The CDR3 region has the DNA TGCAGTGCCCCCGACGGGACTAGCGGGGGCAATGAGCAGTTCTTC. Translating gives CSAPDGTSGGNEQFF.

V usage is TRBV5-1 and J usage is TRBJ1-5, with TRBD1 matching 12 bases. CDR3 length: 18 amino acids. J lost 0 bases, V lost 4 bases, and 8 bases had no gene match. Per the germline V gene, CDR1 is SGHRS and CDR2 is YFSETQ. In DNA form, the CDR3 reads TGCGCCAGCAGCCCGGGGGGGACAGGGGGCAATAGCAATCAGCCCCAGCATTTT. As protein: CASSPGGTGGNSNQPQHF. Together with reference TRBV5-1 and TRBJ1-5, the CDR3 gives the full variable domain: KAGVTQTPRYLIKTRGQQVTLSCSPISGHRSVSWYQQTPGQGLQFLFEYFSETQRNKGNFPGRFSGRQFSNSRSEMNVSTLELGDSALYLCASSPGGTGGNSNQPQHFGDGTRLSIL.

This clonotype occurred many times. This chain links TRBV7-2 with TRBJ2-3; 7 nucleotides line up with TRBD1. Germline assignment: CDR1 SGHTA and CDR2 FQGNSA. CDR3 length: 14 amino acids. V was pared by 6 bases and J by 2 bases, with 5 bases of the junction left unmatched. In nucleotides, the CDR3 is TGTGCCAGCAGTCCAGGGGGTACCACAGATACGCAGTATTTT. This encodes CASSPGGTTDTQYF.

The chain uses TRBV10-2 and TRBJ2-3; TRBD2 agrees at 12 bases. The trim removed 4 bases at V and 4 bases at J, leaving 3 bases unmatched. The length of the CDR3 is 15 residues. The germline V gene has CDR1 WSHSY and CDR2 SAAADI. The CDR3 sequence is CASSGLAGGSDTQYF. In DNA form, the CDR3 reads TGCGCCAGCAGTGGTCTAGCGGGGGGGTCAGATACGCAGTATTTT.

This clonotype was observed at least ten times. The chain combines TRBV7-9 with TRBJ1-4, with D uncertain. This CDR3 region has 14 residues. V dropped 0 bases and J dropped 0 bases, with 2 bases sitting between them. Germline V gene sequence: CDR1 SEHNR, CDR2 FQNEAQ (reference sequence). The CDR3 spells CASSLAATNEKLFF. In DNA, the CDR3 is TGTGCCAGCAGCTTAGCAGCAACTAATGAAAAACTGTTTTTT.

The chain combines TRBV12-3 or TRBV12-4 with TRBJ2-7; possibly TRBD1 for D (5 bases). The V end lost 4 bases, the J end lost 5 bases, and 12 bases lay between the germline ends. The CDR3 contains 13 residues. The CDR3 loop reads CASSSGRDNEQYF. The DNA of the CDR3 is TGTGCCAGCAGTTCCGGCAGGGATAACGAGCAGTACTTC.

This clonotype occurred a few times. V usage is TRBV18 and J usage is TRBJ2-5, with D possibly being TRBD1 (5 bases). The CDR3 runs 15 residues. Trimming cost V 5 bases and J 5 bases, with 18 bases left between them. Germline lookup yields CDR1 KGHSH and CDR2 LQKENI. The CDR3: CASSTGSGFEETQYF. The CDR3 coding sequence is TGTGCCAGCTCAACCGGGTCAGGGTTTGAGGAGACCCAGTACTTC.

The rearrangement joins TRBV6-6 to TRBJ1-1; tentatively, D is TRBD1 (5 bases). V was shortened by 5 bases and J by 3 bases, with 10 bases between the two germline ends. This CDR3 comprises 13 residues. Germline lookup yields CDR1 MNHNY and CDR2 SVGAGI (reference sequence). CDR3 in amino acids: CASSDRDHTEAFF. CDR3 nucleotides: TGTGCCAGCAGTGACCGGGACCACACTGAAGCTTTCTTT.

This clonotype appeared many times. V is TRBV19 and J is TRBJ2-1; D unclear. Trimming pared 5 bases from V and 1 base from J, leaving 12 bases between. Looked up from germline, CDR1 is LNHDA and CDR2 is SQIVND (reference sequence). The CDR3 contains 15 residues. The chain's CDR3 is CASSYAIGSYNEQFF. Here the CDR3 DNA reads TGTGCCAGTAGTTACGCGATAGGGTCCTACAATGAGCAGTTCTTC.

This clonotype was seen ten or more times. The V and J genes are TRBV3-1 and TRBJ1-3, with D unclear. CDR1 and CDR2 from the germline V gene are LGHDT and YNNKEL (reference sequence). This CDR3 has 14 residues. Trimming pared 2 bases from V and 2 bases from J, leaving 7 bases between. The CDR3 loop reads CASSQYGTGNTIYF. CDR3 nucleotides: TGTGCCAGCAGCCAATACGGCACTGGAAACACCATATATTTT.

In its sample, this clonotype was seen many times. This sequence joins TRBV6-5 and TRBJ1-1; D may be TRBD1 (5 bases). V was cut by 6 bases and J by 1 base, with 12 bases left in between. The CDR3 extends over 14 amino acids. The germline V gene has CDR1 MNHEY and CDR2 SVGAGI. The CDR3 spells CASRRQYENTEAFF. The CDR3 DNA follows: TGTGCCAGCAGAAGACAGTACGAGAACACTGAAGCTTTCTTT.